The 23 T cell receptor beta chains presented below share a single source sample, sequenced in a study of chemoradiotherapy in HPV16-positive cancers. Libraries were prepared by immunoSEQ multiplex PCR; TCRdb keeps only in-frame clonotypes and omits some of them. Of some 9,300 clones in the sample, roughly 70% are singletons; the top ten hold about 14%. Sampling was performed from a patient who underwent chemoradiotherapy. Every receptor here comes from a human donor with HPV-associated anogenital cancer.

This clone was recorded a few times. This sequence joins TRBV9 and TRBJ2-7, with D unresolved. The V end lost 0 bases, the J end lost 0 bases, and 10 bases lay between the germline ends. This CDR3 has 15 amino acids. Germline CDR1 and CDR2: SGDLS and YYNGEE. The CDR3 is CASSVAGTNSYEQYF. The CDR3 bases are TGTGCCAGCAGCGTAGCAGGTACCAACTCCTACGAGCAGTACTTC.

The chain combines TRBV10-2 with TRBJ2-7; D not certain. Trimming stripped 4 bases from V and 5 bases from J, with 6 bases between. The CDR3 has 11 residues. Germline lookup yields CDR1 WSHSY and CDR2 SAAADI. In nucleotides, the CDR3 is TGCGCCAGCAGTGTTTTAGACGAGCAGTACTTC. Its protein product is CASSVLDEQYF.

This clone has a handful of counts. The J gene is TRBJ1-2, the V gene TRBV10-1; 9 nucleotides align to TRBD1. The V and J ends lost 9 bases and 4 bases, in that order; junction bases with no gene match: 6. From germline, CDR1 is WNHNN and CDR2 SYGVQD (reference sequence). This CDR3 is 13 amino acids long. The CDR3 coding sequence is TGCGCCAGTTCAGGACAGGGGACCTATGGCTACACCTTC. Amino acid sequence: CASSGQGTYGYTF.

V usage is TRBV25-1 and J usage is TRBJ2-1; D gene ambiguous. V lost 8 bases and J 5 bases, leaving 13 bases between the germline ends. Germline V gene lookup returns CDR1 MGHDK and CDR2 SYGVNS. This CDR3 spans 13 amino acids. The CDR3 is CASRPAPHNEQFF. The CDR3 DNA reads TGTGCCAGCCGCCCTGCCCCGCACAATGAGCAGTTCTTC.

Only a few counts were recorded for this clone. V and J are TRBV30 and TRBJ2-4; D may be TRBD2 (5 bases). The CDR3 totals 15 residues. The ends were cut back, 0 bases at V and 5 bases at J, with 14 bases in the middle. Germline lookup yields CDR1 GTSNPN and CDR2 SVGIG (reference sequence). The CDR3, as DNA: TGTGCCTGGAGTGTACGAGGGTCGATGGAAAACATTCAGTACTTC. Translated, it gives CAWSVRGSMENIQYF.

V usage is TRBV7-2 and J usage is TRBJ2-1, with D perhaps TRBD2 (6 bases). V dropped 5 bases and J dropped 1 base, with 18 bases sitting between them. The CDR3 has 17 amino acids. Germline CDR1 and CDR2: SGHTA and FQGNSA. In DNA, the CDR3 is TGTGCCAGCAGCCGAAACAATAACGGGGGATCCTACAATGAGCAGTTCTTC. Its protein is CASSRNNNGGSYNEQFF.

The chain is built from TRBV5-1 and TRBJ1-5; TRBD1 matches 8 bases. Germline trimming cut 0 bases from V and 1 base from J; bases unmatched to any gene: 6. This CDR3 region has 17 residues. CDR1 is SGHRS and CDR2 is YFSETQ in the germline V gene. The CDR3, as DNA: TGCGCCAGCAGCTTGGGTATGCACAGGGGGAGCAATCAGCCCCAGCATTTT. Translation: CASSLGMHRGSNQPQHF.

J is TRBJ2-2 and V is TRBV27, with D possibly being TRBD1 (6 bases). V dropped 5 bases and J dropped 5 bases, with 15 bases sitting between them. CDR3 size: 15 residues. Germline-derived CDR1 and CDR2 are MNHEY and SMNVEV (reference sequence). The CDR3 sequence: CASSRTGIMTGELFF. As DNA, the CDR3 is TGTGCCAGCAGTCGCACAGGGATAATGACCGGGGAGCTGTTTTTT.

The chain carries TRBV5-1 and TRBJ2-7; D perhaps matches TRBD2 (6 bases). The CDR3 runs to 16 residues. The germline V and J ends were trimmed by 1 base and 5 bases, with 19 bases remaining between them. Germline CDR1 reads SGHRS; CDR2 reads YFSETQ. The DNA for the CDR3 is TGCGCCAGCAGCTTGATGGGAGCGGGTACTGTGGACGAGCAGTACTTC. Its translation: CASSLMGAGTVDEQYF. The full variable domain, with the rest looked up from reference TRBV5-1 and TRBJ2-7, is KAGVTQTPRYLIKTRGQQVTLSCSPISGHRSVSWYQQTPGQGLQFLFEYFSETQRNKGNFPGRFSGRQFSNSRSEMNVSTLELGDSALYLCASSLMGAGTVDEQYFGPGTRLTVT.

This clone appeared once. The V gene is TRBV4-1, the J gene TRBJ1-3; D not certain. Trimming pared 2 bases from V and 1 base from J, leaving 12 bases between. The CDR3 runs 16 residues. Germline V lookup: CDR1 MGHRA, CDR2 YSYEKL. CDR3 bases: TGCGCCAGCAGCCAACCCTTTCTCCGATCTGGAAACACCATATATTTT. Amino acids: CASSQPFLRSGNTIYF.

The V gene is TRBV28, the J gene TRBJ2-3, with TRBD2 identical over 12 bases. Per the germline V gene, CDR1 is MDHEN and CDR2 is SYDVKM. The CDR3 is made up of 17 amino acids. V lost 1 base to trimming and J lost 2 bases; unmatched junction nucleotides: 4. The CDR3 nucleotides are TGTGCCAGCAGTTTATATACTAGCGGGGGGCCCACAGATACGCAGTATTTT. Its translation: CASSLYTSGGPTDTQYF.

The chain carries TRBV5-1 and TRBJ1-6; 8 bases fit TRBD1. Per germline, CDR1 SGHRS and CDR2 YFSETQ. V gave up 0 bases and J gave up 8 bases; unmatched junction bases: 7. The CDR3 is 16 amino acids. The CDR3 nucleotides read TGCGCCAGCAGCTTGGGACGCGGACAGGGAGATTCACCCCTCCACTTT. This translates into CASSLGRGQGDSPLHF.

The chain has TRBV6-5 and TRBJ2-1; 8 nucleotides agree with TRBD1. Unmatched junction bases numbered 13, after V lost 8 bases and J lost 7 bases. Germline V lookup: CDR1 MNHEY, CDR2 SVGAGI. The CDR3 extends over 15 amino acids. As DNA, the CDR3 is TGTGCCAGCCGAACTGGCGGGACAGGACCAAATGAGCAGTTCTTC. It yields the protein CASRTGGTGPNEQFF.

The chain couples TRBV4-3 to TRBJ2-7; 9 bases line up with TRBD2. This CDR3 is built from 16 residues. Germline V lookup: CDR1 LGHNA, CDR2 YSLEER. V shed 0 bases and J 2 bases; nucleotides not matched to a gene: 5. The CDR3: CASSQDLGGGAYEQYF. In DNA, the CDR3 is TGCGCCAGCAGCCAAGATCTAGGCGGGGGGGCCTACGAGCAGTACTTC.

The chain carries TRBV10-3 and TRBJ1-1; maybe TRBD1 (6 bases). The germline gives CDR1 ENHRY, CDR2 SYGVKD. The CDR3 consists of 13 residues. V dropped 4 bases and J dropped 4 bases, with 10 bases sitting between them. The CDR3 DNA follows: TGTGCCATCAGTGGCAAAGGGGGCACTGAAGCTTTCTTT. Amino acids: CAISGKGGTEAFF.

The genes are TRBV19 and TRBJ2-3; tentative D call: TRBD2 (6 bases). CDR3 length: 12 residues. V gave up 9 bases and J gave up 11 bases, with 18 bases separating them. From germline, CDR1 is LNHDA and CDR2 SQIVND (reference sequence). The CDR3 DNA is TGTGCCAGCCGCGGGATCGCCGGCGGGCAGTATTTT. Residues: CASRGIAGGQYF.

This clone was observed a handful of times. The V gene is TRBV5-1, the J gene TRBJ1-2; 10 bases line up with TRBD1. Germline CDR1 and CDR2: SGHRS and YFSETQ. V gave up 5 bases and J gave up 6 bases; unmatched junction bases: 7. The CDR3 sequence is 14 residues long. The CDR3, as DNA: TGCGCCAGCAGACGGGACAGGGGAGTCAATGGCTACACCTTC. This encodes CASRRDRGVNGYTF. Using reference TRBV5-1 and TRBJ1-2 for the parts outside the CDR3, the full variable domain is KAGVTQTPRYLIKTRGQQVTLSCSPISGHRSVSWYQQTPGQGLQFLFEYFSETQRNKGNFPGRFSGRQFSNSRSEMNVSTLELGDSALYLCASRRDRGVNGYTFGSGTRLTVV.

The chain has TRBV28 and TRBJ2-3, with TRBD1 matching over 8 bases. The germline CDR1 and CDR2 sequences are MDHEN and SYDVKM. The CDR3 spans 15 residues. V shed 6 bases and J 4 bases; nucleotides not matched to a gene: 9. This CDR3 reads CASRLGQGRADTQYF. The CDR3 coding sequence is TGTGCCAGCAGACTCGGACAGGGAAGGGCAGATACGCAGTATTTT.

This chain joins TRBV10-1 and TRBJ1-2, with D hard to call. Trimming cost V 3 bases and J 3 bases, with 8 bases left between them. The CDR3 is 13 amino acids. Germline CDR1 and CDR2: WNHNN and SYGVQD (reference sequence). CDR3 in DNA: TGCGCCAGCAGTGATGGACGGGACTATGGCTACACCTTC. Its translation: CASSDGRDYGYTF.

The chain carries TRBV18 and TRBJ2-2, with 7 positions matching TRBD1. V was clipped by 0 bases and J by 7 bases; unmatched bases: 5. CDR1 and CDR2 (germline): KGHSH, LQKENI. CDR3 length: 15 amino acids. The CDR3 DNA reads as TGTGCCAGCTCACCACCGACAGGGAGAGGCGGGGAGCTGTTTTTT. This translates into CASSPPTGRGGELFF.

CDR3 sequence (DNA): TGTGCCAGCAGCCCGGGGGGCCCCAATGAAAAACTGTTTTTT. Translation: CASSPGGPNEKLFF. The chain joins TRBV5-5 to TRBJ1-4, with a tentative D call TRBD1 (6 bases). CDR3 length equals 14 residues. Per germline, CDR1 SGHKS and CDR2 YYEKEE (reference sequence). The germline V and J ends were trimmed by 4 bases and 5 bases, with 12 bases remaining between them. Variable domain in full (rest from reference TRBV5-5 and TRBJ1-4): DAGVTQSPTHLIKTRGQQVTLRCSPISGHKSVSWYQQVLGQGPQFIFQYYEKEERGRGNFPDRFSARQFPNYSSELNVNALLLGDSALYLCASSPGGPNEKLFFGSGTQLSVL.

CDR3 sequence reads: CASSVAAAQETQYF. Here the CDR3 DNA reads TGTGCCAGCAGCGTAGCCGCAGCCCAAGAGACCCAGTACTTC. The rearrangement links TRBV9 to TRBJ2-5; no reliable D call. In germline, CDR1 is SGDLS, CDR2 YYNGEE. The CDR3 has 14 residues. Trimming removed 0 bases at V and 1 base at J, with 7 bases between.

This clone was detected only a few times. This rearrangement joins TRBV27 to TRBJ2-3; TRBD2 aligns across 11 bases. V trimming: 7 bases; J trimming: 3 bases; junction bases outside the gene matches: 6. The CDR3 is 15 amino acids. The germline gives CDR1 MNHEY, CDR2 SMNVEV (reference sequence). In nucleotides, the CDR3 is TGTGCCAGCACCAACCTAGCGGGAGGTACAGATACGCAGTATTTT. This codes for CASTNLAGGTDTQYF.